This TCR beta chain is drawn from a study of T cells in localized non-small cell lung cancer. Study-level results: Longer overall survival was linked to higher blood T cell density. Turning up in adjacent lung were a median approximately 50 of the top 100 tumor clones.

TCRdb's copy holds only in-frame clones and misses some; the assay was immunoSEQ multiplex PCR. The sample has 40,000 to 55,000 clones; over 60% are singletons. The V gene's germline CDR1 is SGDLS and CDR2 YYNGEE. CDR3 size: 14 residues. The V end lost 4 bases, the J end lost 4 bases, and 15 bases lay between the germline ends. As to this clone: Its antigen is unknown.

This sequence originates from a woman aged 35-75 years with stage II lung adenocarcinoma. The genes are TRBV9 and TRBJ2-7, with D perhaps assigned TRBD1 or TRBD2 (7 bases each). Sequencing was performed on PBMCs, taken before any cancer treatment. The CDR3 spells CASSTSGTAYEQYF. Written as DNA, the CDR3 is TGTGCCAGCAGCACCAGCGGGACAGCGTACGAGCAGTACTTC.